This entry lists 26 T cell receptor beta chains sequenced from one sample in a study of blood T cell repertoires in COVID-19. Clones were read by immunoSEQ multiplex PCR, and TCRdb kept only the in-frame ones, dropping some. The sample records about 190,000 clones, under 80% being singletons. Input material: peripheral blood. All receptors come from a woman aged 45-65 years with acute or convalescent COVID-19.

The rearrangement links TRBV30 to TRBJ1-2, with TRBD1 identical over 7 bases. The CDR3 extends over 15 amino acids. CDR1 is GTSNPN and CDR2 is SVGIG in the germline V gene (reference sequence). Germline trimming cut 0 bases from V and 0 bases from J; bases unmatched to any gene: 4. CDR3 loop: CAWSVQDRPNYGYTF. CDR3 nucleotides: TGTGCCTGGAGTGTACAGGACAGGCCTAACTATGGCTACACCTTC.

This rearrangement joins TRBV7-2 to TRBJ1-1, with 9 nucleotides matching TRBD1. The CDR3 has 14 amino acids. The germline V gene encodes CDR1 SGHTA and CDR2 FQGNSA. V dropped 3 bases and J dropped 5; count of bases not matched to a gene: 4. CDR3 loop: CASSLTGGYTEAFF. In DNA form, the CDR3 reads TGTGCCAGCAGCTTGACAGGGGGATATACTGAAGCTTTCTTT.

The gene calls are TRBV4-3 and TRBJ1-6, with D possibly matching TRBD1 (6 bases). The CDR3 covers 20 residues. V was pared by 0 bases and J by 0 bases, with 18 bases between. CDR1 is LGHNA, CDR2 YSLEER, per germline. This chain's CDR3 is CASSQELAQGLSSYNSPLHF. The DNA for the CDR3 is TGCGCCAGCAGCCAAGAGTTAGCACAGGGATTAAGCTCCTATAATTCACCCCTCCACTTT.

The chain employs TRBV6-5 and TRBJ1-1; D gene uncertain. The CDR3 contains 14 residues. Germline lookup yields CDR1 MNHEY and CDR2 SVGAGI. Trimming removed 6 bases from V and 4 bases from J, with 15 bases in between. CDR3 coding DNA: TGTGCCAGCAGGGCCCCCAGGATGGGCACTGAAGCTTTCTTT. Translating gives CASRAPRMGTEAFF.

The rearrangement uses TRBV6-4 and TRBJ1-6; 7 positions agree with TRBD1. This CDR3 is 15 amino acids long. Trimming took 4 bases from V and 6 from J; bases not matched to a gene: 6. Germline CDR1 is MRHNA and CDR2 is SNTAGT. The CDR3 is CASSAGTVLNSPLHF. CDR3 DNA sequence: TGTGCCAGCAGTGCTGGGACAGTCCTTAATTCACCCCTCCACTTT.

This chain joins TRBV30 and TRBJ1-5; maybe TRBD1 (5 bases). V was pared by 3 bases and J by 2 bases, with 14 bases between. Germline V lookup: CDR1 GTSNPN, CDR2 SVGIG (reference sequence). The CDR3 covers 15 residues. The CDR3 is CAWSIQGVGNQPQHF. CDR3 DNA sequence: TGTGCCTGGAGCATTCAGGGTGTCGGCAATCAGCCCCAGCATTTT.

This chain joins TRBV12-5 and TRBJ1-6, with no clear D. Germline CDR1 LGHNT, CDR2 FRNRAP. Trimming stripped 1 base from V and 0 bases from J, with 7 bases between. The CDR3 is made up of 16 amino acids. For the CDR3, the DNA is TGTGCTAGTGGTTTGGGCGGGAGCTCCTATAATTCACCCCTCCACTTT. Protein: CASGLGGSSYNSPLHF.

In this sample, this clone turned up a few times. V and J are TRBV13 and TRBJ2-3, with 7 bases fitting TRBD1. The germline gives CDR1 PRHDT, CDR2 FYEKMQ (reference sequence). This CDR3 has 17 amino acids. V lost 5 bases to trimming and J lost 4 bases; unmatched junction nucleotides: 15. The CDR3 spells CASSHTGVPSRSDTQYF. The CDR3 bases are TGTGCCAGCAGCCACACAGGGGTACCCTCTCGCTCAGATACGCAGTATTTT.

The chain recombines TRBV19 with TRBJ2-1; 7 nucleotides match TRBD1. J was trimmed by 6 bases and V by 5 bases; bases with no gene match: 7. The length of the CDR3 is 14 residues. Germline CDR1 LNHDA, CDR2 SQIVND (reference sequence). The CDR3 sequence is CASSSERQGNEQFF. CDR3 DNA sequence: TGTGCCAGTAGTTCGGAACGACAGGGCAATGAGCAGTTCTTC. Using reference TRBV19 and TRBJ2-1 for the parts outside the CDR3, the full variable domain is DGGITQSPKYLFRKEGQNVTLSCEQNLNHDAMYWYRQDPGQGLRLIYYSQIVNDFQKGDIAEGYSVSREKKESFPLTVTSAQKNPTAFYLCASSSERQGNEQFFGPGTRLTVL.

In nucleotides, the CDR3 is TGTGCCACCAGCAGAGATCGGGGATTCAGTGAGCAGTTCTTC. Translation: CATSRDRGFSEQFF. This sequence joins TRBV15 and TRBJ2-1; D might be TRBD2 (5 bases). The V and J ends lost 0 bases and 9 bases respectively, with 12 bases between them. Germline CDR1 reads LNHNV; CDR2 reads YYDKDF (reference sequence). The CDR3 totals 14 residues.

The chain links TRBV25-1 to TRBJ1-1; no clear D. V shed 6 bases and J shed 1 base, with 24 bases lying between them. Per the germline V gene, CDR1 is MGHDK and CDR2 is SYGVNS. This CDR3 is 18 amino acids long. The CDR3 here is CASRAPPRMVGRNTEAFF. In DNA, the CDR3 is TGTGCCAGCAGGGCCCCTCCCCGGATGGTGGGCCGGAACACTGAAGCTTTCTTT.

The chain combines TRBV13 with TRBJ1-6; D is unresolved. The CDR3 runs 15 residues. The V gene's germline CDR1 is PRHDT and CDR2 FYEKMQ (reference sequence). V lost 5 bases and J lost 7, with 15 bases in between. The CDR3 DNA sequence: TGTGCCAGCAGCCCCAAGCGGGGTGGAAATTCACCCCTCCACTTT. Its translation is CASSPKRGGNSPLHF.

Of note for this clone: Other DNA sequences from this sample encode an identical CDR3 as well. The chain joins TRBV7-2 to TRBJ1-2; maybe TRBD1 (6 bases). The CDR3 is made up of 13 amino acids. The germline V gene encodes CDR1 SGHTA and CDR2 FQGNSA. V was clipped by 4 bases and J by 5 bases, with 11 bases between them. CDR3 loop: CASSSDRFYGYTF. The CDR3 DNA follows: TGTGCCAGCAGCTCCGACAGGTTTTATGGCTACACCTTC.

The V and J genes are TRBV6-2 or TRBV6-3 and TRBJ2-2, with D maybe TRBD1 (6 bases). Trimming shortened V by 0 bases and J by 0 bases, and 23 bases separated the two germline ends. Germline values: CDR1 MNHEY, CDR2 SVGEGT. This CDR3 has 21 residues. CDR3 region: CASSYSNLRLAGTTNTGELFF. The DNA of the CDR3 is TGTGCCAGCAGTTACTCGAATCTGCGATTGGCCGGGACAACGAACACCGGGGAGCTGTTTTTT.

The V gene is TRBV2, the J gene TRBJ2-7, with 7 bases aligning to TRBD1. The V gene end was trimmed by 5 bases and the J gene end by 4 bases; junction bases not matched to a gene: 2. The germline CDR1 and CDR2 sequences are SNHLY and FYNNEI. The CDR3 covers 12 residues. The CDR3 nucleotides read TGTGCCAGCAGTAGACAGGGATACGAGCAGTACTTC. Protein product: CASSRQGYEQYF.

The chain combines TRBV10-2 with TRBJ1-1, with a weak D call TRBD1 (5 bases). V lost 4 bases and J 4 bases, leaving 10 bases between the germline ends. Germline V gene data show CDR1 as WSHSY and CDR2 as SAAADI. The CDR3 totals 13 residues. CDR3 in amino acids: CASSASGGTEAFF. The DNA for the CDR3 is TGCGCCAGCAGTGCCTCCGGGGGCACTGAAGCTTTCTTT.

The chain carries TRBV27 and TRBJ1-6, with a possible D match to TRBD1 (6 bases). Per germline, CDR1 MNHEY and CDR2 SMNVEV (reference sequence). This CDR3 is 13 amino acids long. V was shortened by 7 bases and J by 13 bases, with 17 bases between the two germline ends. CDR3 protein: CASKKSGEGPLHF. The DNA for the CDR3 is TGTGCCAGCAAAAAATCAGGGGAAGGCCCCCTCCACTTT.

The chain recombines TRBV20-1 with TRBJ1-1; D unresolved. CDR3 size: 15 residues. V was clipped by 3 bases and J by 1 base, with 15 bases between them. Looked up from germline, CDR1 is DFQATT and CDR2 is SNEGSKA (reference sequence). This CDR3 reads CSASLGFGRNTEAFF. The CDR3, as DNA: TGCAGTGCTAGTCTGGGCTTTGGTAGGAACACTGAAGCTTTCTTT.

The chain links TRBV9 to TRBJ2-3; the match to TRBD2 covers 10 bases. CDR1 and CDR2 (germline): SGDLS, YYNGEE. The ends lost 0 bases at V and 4 bases at J; junction bases unmatched: 5. The CDR3 is 16 amino acids. The DNA for the CDR3 is TGTGCCAGCAGCGTAGGAAGCGGGAGGGCCCCAGATACGCAGTATTTT. Translating gives CASSVGSGRAPDTQYF.

The gene calls are TRBV11-3 and TRBJ2-3; 12 bases line up with TRBD2. Germline V gene data show CDR1 as SGHNT and CDR2 as YENEEA. The ends lost 3 bases at V and 5 bases at J; junction bases unmatched: 9. The CDR3 has 17 residues. Here the CDR3 DNA reads TGTGCCAGCAGCTTGGGTCTAGCGGGAGGGCCAGTAGATACGCAGTATTTT. It yields the protein CASSLGLAGGPVDTQYF.

The J gene is TRBJ1-5, the V gene TRBV11-3; D remains unclear. V dropped 6 bases and J dropped 5 bases, with 17 bases sitting between them. There are 15 residues in the CDR3. Per the germline V gene, CDR1 is SGHNT and CDR2 is YENEEA. CDR3 bases: TGTGCCAGCAGTCATCCGGAGGGAAGATATCAGCCCCAGCATTTT. Translated, it gives CASSHPEGRYQPQHF.

This clone was seen a few times. V gene TRBV27 combines with J gene TRBJ2-3; D possibly corresponds to TRBD2 (6 bases). CDR1 is MNHEY, CDR2 SMNVEV, per germline (reference sequence). There are 15 residues in the CDR3. V lost 5 bases to trimming and J lost 2 bases, with 14 bases between them. DNA for the CDR3: TGTGCCAGCAGTCCATCGGGACTCCACACAGATACGCAGTATTTT. Encoded protein: CASSPSGLHTDTQYF.

The J gene is TRBJ2-2, the V gene TRBV19, with 11 bases aligning to TRBD2. After removal of 3 bases from V and 2 bases from J, the junction contained 2 bases not matched to a gene. In germline, CDR1 is LNHDA, CDR2 SQIVND (reference sequence). The CDR3 runs to 16 residues. CDR3 nucleotides: TGTGCCAGTAGTATGGGACTAGCGGTTAACACCGGGGAGCTGTTTTTT. Translation gives CASSMGLAVNTGELFF.

This clone was counted a few times. V is TRBV7-2 and J is TRBJ1-6; the D gene is possibly TRBD1 (5 bases). V lost 3 bases and J lost 5, with 11 bases in between. The CDR3 is made up of 15 amino acids. Germline V gene lookup returns CDR1 SGHTA and CDR2 FQGNSA. CDR3 region: CASSFHGRDNSPLHF. The DNA for the CDR3 is TGTGCCAGCAGCTTCCATGGCAGGGATAATTCACCCCTCCACTTT.

This rearrangement joins TRBV28 to TRBJ1-2; D not resolved. The CDR3 consists of 18 residues. V dropped 3 bases and J dropped 0 bases, with 20 bases sitting between them. Germline assignment: CDR1 MDHEN and CDR2 SYDVKM. The CDR3 protein is CASSLYPPFLYTNYGYTF. DNA for the CDR3: TGTGCCAGCAGTTTGTATCCTCCTTTTCTTTACACTAACTATGGCTACACCTTC.

This clone has just a few counts. The chain joins TRBV4-3 to TRBJ1-1; D possibly corresponds to TRBD1 (6 bases). V lost 4 bases, J lost 0 bases, and 12 bases lay in between. The CDR3 is 15 amino acids. Germline V gene sequence: CDR1 LGHNA, CDR2 YSLEER. CDR3 sequence: CASSRYRDMNTEAFF. The CDR3 DNA is TGCGCCAGCAGCCGATATCGGGACATGAACACTGAAGCTTTCTTT.